The text below deals with one TCR beta chain. Germline V CDR1 and CDR2: DFQATT, SNEGSKA (reference sequence). V lost 3 bases, J lost 2 bases, and 6 bases stayed unmatched. The CDR3 is made up of 15 amino acids. The data were obtained in a study of T-cell reconstitution after alpha-beta-depleted transplantation in children. Unique molecular identifiers were used in preparing the TCRbeta library. TCRdb itself ran the PCR reads through MiXCR, one entry per CDR3 protein. The sample shows just under 250,000 distinct CDR3 sequences, more than 20% of them seen only once. Sequencing was performed on PBMCs, taken before TCRalphabeta/CD19-depleted stem cell transplant. V gene TRBV20-1 combines with J gene TRBJ2-7; 11 nucleotides align to TRBD2. The clonotype comes from a girl aged 2 to 10 with Fanconi anemia, due to receive a stem cell transplant. The CDR3 region is CSASPISGRAYEQYF. The CDR3 nucleotides are TGCAGTGCTAGCCCGATTAGCGGGAGGGCCTACGAGCAGTACTTC.